The source of this T cell receptor (beta chain) is a study of blood T cell repertoires in COVID-19. Study-wide background: The origin of the acute and convalescent COVID-19 samples was the United States, Italy and Spain. PBMCs, B-cell-depleted T cells, or T cells were the source of the cDNA or gDNA that made up the material.

Per the original methods: Amplification of reference gene primers provided the estimated nucleated cell counts. TCRdb keeps only in-frame clones here, not all; method: immunoSEQ multiplex PCR. The DNA gave D and trimming, while V, J and clone size come from that table. The sample records around 100,000 clones, roughly 90% being singletons. Unmatched junction bases numbered 5, after V lost 6 bases and J lost 1 base. This CDR3 has 16 amino acids. CDR1 is WSHSY and CDR2 is SAAADI in the germline V gene. The sample was peripheral blood. This TCR came from a woman aged 60 to 75 with acute or convalescent COVID-19. The J gene is TRBJ2-3, the V gene TRBV10-2, with 12 bases that match TRBD2. As DNA, the CDR3 is TGCGCCAGCAGCGCTAGCGGGAGGGCCGGCACAGATACGCAGTATTTT. It yields the protein CASSASGRAGTDTQYF.